Below are 31 T cell receptor beta chains sequenced from a single sample in a study of T cell responses to AZD1222 COVID-19 vaccine. Sequenced by immunoSEQ multiplex PCR; TCRdb stores in-frame clones only, minus some. Altogether about 110,000 clones are present, about 90% being singletons, with the ten largest covering around 4.8%. The starting material was peripheral blood, obtained on day 0 of AZD1222 vaccination. These TCRs come from an adult in good health.

The CDR3 sequence: CASSHPTQATNNSPLHF. For the CDR3, the DNA is TGTGCCAGCAGCCATCCGACACAGGCTACGAATAATTCACCCCTCCACTTT. V is TRBV27 and J is TRBJ1-6, with D perhaps matching TRBD1 (5 bases). Germline CDR1 reads MNHEY; CDR2 reads SMNVEV (reference sequence). This CDR3 spans 17 amino acids. Deletions cut 6 bases from V and 5 bases from J, with 20 bases between.

V usage is TRBV6-2 or TRBV6-3 and J usage is TRBJ1-1, with D hard to call. Germline V lookup: CDR1 MNHEY, CDR2 SVGEGT. Trimming left V 2 bases short and J 7 bases short, with 17 bases between. This CDR3 is built from 15 residues. The CDR3 loop is CASSYGAIKEHEAFF. Here the CDR3 DNA reads TGTGCCAGCAGTTACGGAGCCATCAAGGAGCATGAAGCTTTCTTT.

The chain has TRBV2 and TRBJ2-7; D possibly corresponds to TRBD2 (5 bases). The V gene lost 1 base and the J gene lost 7 bases, with 11 bases spanning the gap. The CDR3 spans 13 residues. Germline CDR1 reads SNHLY; CDR2 reads FYNNEI. The CDR3 reads CASSEVMDWEQYF. The CDR3 nucleotides are TGTGCCAGCAGTGAAGTCATGGACTGGGAGCAGTACTTC.

V gene TRBV10-3 combines with J gene TRBJ1-2; TRBD1 matches 7 bases. This CDR3 has 14 residues. V lost 7 bases to trimming and J lost 2 bases; unmatched junction nucleotides: 7. Looked up from germline, CDR1 is ENHRY and CDR2 is SYGVKD. CDR3: CAINPTGVNYGYTF. The CDR3 bases are TGTGCCATCAATCCTACAGGGGTAAACTATGGCTACACCTTC.

J is TRBJ2-7 and V is TRBV7-2; 14 positions agree with TRBD2. From germline, CDR1 is SGHTA and CDR2 FQGNSA. The V segment lost 3 bases and the J segment 0 bases; nucleotides outside the gene matches: 7. The CDR3 totals 18 residues. CDR3 in amino acids: CASSLTSGGAPYSYEQYF. CDR3 nucleotide sequence: TGTGCCAGCAGCTTGACTAGCGGGGGGGCCCCCTACTCCTACGAGCAGTACTTC.

The rearrangement joins TRBV4-2 to TRBJ2-3; D perhaps matches TRBD2 (6 bases). Germline V CDR1 and CDR2: LGHNA, YNFKEQ. Trimming took 8 bases from V and 4 from J, leaving 25 bases between them. The CDR3 runs 17 residues. The CDR3 is CASHGTPSTREADTQYF. In DNA, the CDR3 is TGTGCCAGCCACGGTACCCCATCGACTAGAGAGGCAGATACGCAGTATTTT.

The chain carries TRBV11-2 and TRBJ2-2; D is ambiguous. The CDR3 extends over 14 amino acids. Trimming took 2 bases from V and 0 from J, leaving 4 bases between them. Germline V lookup: CDR1 SGHAT, CDR2 FQNNGV. The CDR3 is CASSLQANTGELFF. DNA of the CDR3: TGTGCCAGCAGCTTACAAGCGAACACCGGGGAGCTGTTTTTT.

This clone was seen a single time. Relative to the germline gene, one junction end is altered; a read error may explain this. V and J are TRBV5-4 and TRBJ2-1; 15 nucleotides agree with TRBD2. The V gene's germline CDR1 is SGHNT and CDR2 YYREEE (reference sequence). This CDR3 has 13 amino acids. CDR3 bases: TGTGCCAGCGTCGGACTAGCGGGGGGGCCTTGGGTCTTC. Its protein is CASVGLAGGPWVF.

The chain is built from TRBV6-6 and TRBJ1-1; D not certain. Germline lookup yields CDR1 MNHNY and CDR2 SVGAGI (reference sequence). CDR3 length: 12 amino acids. Trimming took 4 bases from V and 6 from J, leaving 9 bases between them. The CDR3 is CASSLRHSEAFF. CDR3 DNA: TGTGCCAGCAGTTTGCGACACTCTGAAGCTTTCTTT.

The rearrangement uses TRBV3-1 (or the pseudogene TRBV3-2) and TRBJ2-7; TRBD1 might be the D (6 bases). The length of the CDR3 is 14 residues. Germline CDR1 LGHDT, CDR2 YNNKEL (reference sequence). Between the trimmed V and J ends, which lost 4 bases and 4 bases, there was a span of 14 bases. The CDR3 region has the DNA TGTGCCAGCAGCCTGTTCAGGGGCAATTACGAGCAGTACTTC. Protein sequence: CASSLFRGNYEQYF.

V is TRBV10-2 and J is TRBJ2-6; 11 bases are a match to TRBD1. The CDR3 extends over 19 amino acids. V gave up 2 bases and J gave up 3 bases; unmatched junction bases: 9. Germline CDR1 is WSHSY and CDR2 is SAAADI. CDR3 DNA sequence: TGCGCCAGCAGTGAGGCGGGACAGGGGGTTGCGAATGGGGCCAACGTCCTGACTTTC. This encodes CASSEAGQGVANGANVLTF.

The chain employs TRBV28 and TRBJ1-1, with D possibly TRBD1 on 5 matching bases. The V end was cut by 5 bases, the J end by 4 bases, with 14 bases between. CDR3 size: 14 residues. Germline assignment: CDR1 MDHEN and CDR2 SYDVKM. The DNA of the CDR3 is TGTGCCAGCAGTCACCCGCAGGGAATCACTGAAGCTTTCTTT. Translating gives CASSHPQGITEAFF.

The chain is built from TRBV10-3 and TRBJ1-1; no firm D call. Between the trimmed V and J ends, which lost 2 bases and 2 bases, there was a span of 6 bases. From germline, CDR1 is ENHRY and CDR2 SYGVKD. The CDR3 has 13 amino acids. The CDR3: CAISEGGNTEAFF. DNA for the CDR3: TGTGCCATCAGTGAGGGTGGAAACACTGAAGCTTTCTTT.

This CDR3 is CSASSGGVNEQFF. For the CDR3, the DNA is TGCAGTGCTAGTAGCGGGGGGGTGAATGAGCAGTTCTTC. This sequence joins TRBV20-1 and TRBJ2-1; 11 bases fit TRBD2. Germline CDR1 reads DFQATT; CDR2 reads SNEGSKA (reference sequence). This CDR3 contains 13 residues. The J segment lost 7 bases and the V segment lost 3 bases, leaving 2 bases of the junction unmatched.

The chain combines TRBV11-2 with TRBJ1-2, with TRBD1 as a possible D gene (5 bases). V shed 1 base and J shed 4 bases, with 16 bases lying between them. The length of the CDR3 is 16 residues. Germline V gene lookup returns CDR1 SGHAT and CDR2 FQNNGV. This CDR3 is CASSLGRDPSGYGYTF. The CDR3 coding sequence is TGTGCCAGCAGCTTAGGTCGGGACCCTTCAGGCTATGGCTACACCTTC.

This chain joins TRBV5-4 and TRBJ2-5; 8 bases align to TRBD1. The CDR3 is 16 amino acids. The J segment lost 4 bases and the V segment lost 6 bases, leaving 14 bases of the junction unmatched. Germline assignment: CDR1 SGHNT and CDR2 YYREEE (reference sequence). Here the CDR3 reads CASTSIGQGAGETQYF. CDR3 nucleotides: TGTGCCAGCACCTCCATTGGGCAGGGGGCGGGAGAGACCCAGTACTTC.

This sequence joins TRBV28 and TRBJ1-5; D might be TRBD1 (6 bases). Deletions cut 2 bases from V and 0 bases from J, with 11 bases between. The CDR3 totals 16 residues. In germline, CDR1 is MDHEN, CDR2 SYDVKM. Here the CDR3 DNA reads TGTGCCAGCAGTTTACCTGGACAGTATAGCAATCAGCCCCAGCATTTT. Translated, it gives CASSLPGQYSNQPQHF.

The CDR3 spells CASSQRGASDEQFF. CDR3 sequence (DNA): TGTGCCAGCAGCCAACGTGGGGCCAGCGATGAGCAGTTCTTC. The chain recombines TRBV3-1 (or the pseudogene TRBV3-2) with TRBJ2-1; a possible D gene is TRBD1 (5 bases). The germline gives CDR1 LGHDT, CDR2 YNNKEL (reference sequence). CDR3 size: 14 residues. Between the trimmed V and J ends, which lost 2 bases and 8 bases, there was a span of 13 bases.

The V and J genes are TRBV6-5 and TRBJ2-7, with 7 bases lining up with TRBD1. The CDR3 loop spans 12 amino acids. J was trimmed by 3 bases and V by 6 bases; bases with no gene match: 2. CDR1 is MNHEY and CDR2 is SVGAGI in the germline V gene. Here the CDR3 reads CASRGQFYEQYF. The CDR3 DNA reads as TGTGCCAGCAGGGGACAGTTCTACGAGCAGTACTTC.

The V and J genes are TRBV9 and TRBJ1-3, with D possibly TRBD1 on 5 matching bases. Trimming stripped 3 bases from V and 7 bases from J, with 14 bases between. The germline V gene has CDR1 SGDLS and CDR2 YYNGEE. The CDR3 contains 14 residues. The CDR3 reads CASSAGPGVNTIYF. CDR3 DNA sequence: TGTGCCAGCAGCGCTGGCCCGGGGGTGAACACCATATATTTT.

The chain combines TRBV6-2 or TRBV6-3 with TRBJ1-2; D is undetermined. V shed 2 bases and J shed 4 bases, with 5 bases lying between them. This CDR3 comprises 12 residues. In germline, CDR1 is MNHEY, CDR2 SVGEGT. CDR3 DNA: TGTGCCAGCAGTTACGGCCTCTATGGCTACACCTTC. As protein: CASSYGLYGYTF.

This rearrangement joins TRBV28 to TRBJ2-6; TRBD1 matches 7 bases. Germline loops: CDR1 MDHEN, CDR2 SYDVKM. The CDR3 covers 13 residues. V gave up 10 bases and J gave up 4 bases; unmatched junction bases: 4. CDR3 bases: TGTGCCATCAGGGGGAACGGGGCCAACGTCCTGACTTTC. Translating it yields CAIRGNGANVLTF.

The CDR3 sequence is CAWSLSHIAKNIQYF. The CDR3 DNA reads as TGTGCCTGGAGTTTATCGCATATAGCCAAAAACATTCAGTACTTC. The chain has TRBV30 and TRBJ2-4; D is unclear. CDR1 and CDR2 from the germline V gene are GTSNPN and SVGIG (reference sequence). V was shortened by 2 bases and J by 0 bases, with 11 bases between the two germline ends. This CDR3 contains 15 residues.

V gene TRBV7-2 combines with J gene TRBJ1-1; D is unresolved. Germline loops: CDR1 SGHTA, CDR2 FQGNSA. Trimming shortened V by 5 bases and J by 6 bases, and 7 bases separated the two germline ends. This CDR3 spans 11 amino acids. The CDR3 sequence is CASSKSAEAFF. The CDR3 coding sequence is TGTGCCAGCAGCAAGAGTGCTGAAGCTTTCTTT.

A few counts support this clone. The chain couples TRBV7-3 to TRBJ2-5; D call uncertain. V shed 5 bases and J shed 2 bases, with 15 bases lying between them. Germline CDR1 is SGHTA and CDR2 is FQGTGA. This CDR3 is 15 amino acids long. DNA of the CDR3: TGTGCCAGCAGCCCAGAAGGGCAGTCACAAGAGACCCAGTACTTC. As protein: CASSPEGQSQETQYF.

The chain is built from TRBV15 and TRBJ2-1, with 10 bases fitting TRBD1. Germline lookup yields CDR1 LNHNV and CDR2 YYDKDF (reference sequence). The CDR3 extends over 16 amino acids. The junction had 9 bases not matched to a gene; V was cut back by 1 base and J by 9 bases. This CDR3 reads CATSRGGQGHPGEQFF. The CDR3 coding sequence is TGTGCCACCAGCAGAGGGGGACAGGGGCATCCAGGTGAGCAGTTCTTC.

This chain joins TRBV30 and TRBJ2-5; no definite D call. V gave up 2 bases and J gave up 5 bases, with 12 bases separating them. Germline loops: CDR1 GTSNPN, CDR2 SVGIG (reference sequence). The CDR3 is 13 residues long. CDR3: CAWSLKWGETQYF. Written as DNA, the CDR3 is TGTGCCTGGAGTCTTAAGTGGGGTGAGACCCAGTACTTC.

V gene TRBV10-2 combines with J gene TRBJ2-5, with 8 bases identical to TRBD2. V was pared by 1 base and J by 4 bases, with 5 bases of the junction left unmatched. The CDR3 loop spans 15 amino acids. In germline, CDR1 is WSHSY, CDR2 SAAADI. CDR3 sequence reads: CASSEYGLAGETQYF. DNA for the CDR3: TGCGCCAGCAGTGAGTATGGACTAGCTGGAGAGACCCAGTACTTC.

The gene calls are TRBV4-1 and TRBJ1-5; D gene unclear. CDR3 length: 13 amino acids. Trimming pared 5 bases from V and 5 bases from J, leaving 10 bases between. Germline lookup yields CDR1 MGHRA and CDR2 YSYEKL. The DNA of the CDR3 is TGCGCCAGCAGCAGGGTACGAGATCAGCCCCAGCATTTT. Its translation is CASSRVRDQPQHF.

This sequence joins TRBV15 and TRBJ2-5; D possibly corresponds to TRBD1 (6 bases). Germline V lookup: CDR1 LNHNV, CDR2 YYDKDF (reference sequence). Trimming shortened V by 3 bases and J by 5 bases, and 16 bases separated the two germline ends. This CDR3 has 15 residues. For the CDR3, the DNA is TGTGCCACCAGCAGGTCTAGGACAGTATCGGAGACCCAGTACTTC. Residues: CATSRSRTVSETQYF.

Comment on this clone: Other DNA sequences in the sample encode the same CDR3. The CDR3 sequence: CASSLGLAGGNEQFF. CDR3 coding DNA: TGTGCCAGCAGCTTAGGTCTAGCGGGGGGCAATGAGCAGTTCTTC. This sequence joins TRBV7-2 and TRBJ2-1, with 11 bases lining up with TRBD2. V shed 1 base and J 6 bases; nucleotides not matched to a gene: 2. CDR3 length: 15 residues. The germline CDR1 and CDR2 sequences are SGHTA and FQGNSA. Filled out from reference TRBV7-2 and TRBJ2-1, the complete variable domain reads GAGVSQSPSNKVTEKGKDVELRCDPISGHTALYWYRQSLGQGLEFLIYFQGNSAPDKSGLPSDRFSAERTGGSVSTLTIQRTQQEDSAVYLCASSLGLAGGNEQFFGPGTRLTVL.